This T cell receptor (beta chain) was recorded in a study of T-cell reconstitution after alpha-beta-depleted transplantation in children (TCRdb year 2016). About the full investigation: Using TCR repertoire profiling, the study followed T-cell immune reconstitution in a quantitative way in children after TCRalphabeta/CD19-depleted allogeneic hematopoietic cell transplantation.

Library construction relied on PCR. Sequencing took place on an Illumina HiSeq 2500. Molecular barcoding was employed in the preparation of TCR libraries, with unique molecular identifiers being used to normalize TCRbeta repertoire quantification. The public sequencing data were trimmed at Q25 with fastp and processed into clonotypes with MiXCR by TCRdb, which kept only in-frame beta chains. When rows share a CDR3 protein, they turn into one entry using the most common DNA and genes. Counted in this sample were about 640,000 distinct CDR3 sequences; roughly 15% of them appeared once. The ten largest clones add up to under 1.2% of the sample. This clonotype was counted many times. There is no known antigen for this receptor. The input lacks base qualities; no much larger clone sits a single base away. Its CDR3 holds 13 amino acids, cysteine through phenylalanine. Only the CDR3 portion is preserved as DNA: 39 bases, with reading frame beginning at the first base. CDR1 and CDR2, looked up from the germline V gene, are SGHTA and FQGNSA. V is pared back by 2 bases and J by 5 bases, with 7 bases lying between the germline termini.

This material consisted of PBMCs from the stem cell graft donor, taken from the stem cell graft. The V and J segments used are TRBV7-2 and TRBJ1-5, with no D gene named confidently. The clonotype was recovered from a human donor who donated a stem cell graft to a child with acute myeloid leukemia. The DNA reads as follows: TGTGCCAGCAGCTTAAACCCGGATCAGCCCCAGCATTTT. It encodes CASSLNPDQPQHF.